This passage covers 21 T cell receptor beta chains from one sample sequenced in a study of OX40 agonist ivuxolimab in advanced cancers. TCRdb's copy holds only in-frame clones and misses some; the assay was immunoSEQ multiplex PCR. Among approximately 46,000 clones listed, about 74% were seen once. Source: CD4+ or CD8+ T cells sorted from blood, taken in a trial of the OX40 agonist ivuxolimab. The receptors originated from an adult with an advanced solid tumor such as melanoma, head and neck, liver or kidney cancer.

In this sample, this clone turned up a few times. This chain uses TRBV4-1 with TRBJ1-3; D unclear. Germline V gives CDR1 MGHRA, CDR2 YSYEKL. The CDR3 totals 17 residues. Trimming removed 1 base at V and 0 bases at J, with 13 bases between. As DNA, the CDR3 is TGCGCCAGCAGCCAAGCGGCCGGGCCCCGCTCTGGAAACACCATATATTTT. It codes for CASSQAAGPRSGNTIYF.

In regard to this clone: A single base separates this from a much larger clone, so it may be a read error. This chain connects TRBV2 to TRBJ1-1, with 8 positions matching TRBD1. The CDR3 runs to 12 residues. Germline trimming cut 6 bases from V and 6 bases from J; bases unmatched to any gene: 3. Germline V lookup: CDR1 SNHLY, CDR2 FYNNEI. The CDR3 DNA follows: TGTGCCAGCAGAGGACAGGGTCCTGAAGCTTTCTTT. Translation: CASRGQGPEAFF.

The genes are TRBV28 and TRBJ1-1, with a possible D match to TRBD1 (5 bases). In germline, CDR1 is MDHEN, CDR2 SYDVKM. The germline V and J ends were trimmed by 2 bases and 0 bases, with 10 bases remaining between them. The CDR3 has 15 amino acids. The CDR3: CASSLELGLNTEAFF. CDR3 nucleotide sequence: TGTGCCAGCAGTTTAGAGCTGGGGCTGAACACTGAAGCTTTCTTT.

This chain links TRBV2 with TRBJ2-7; 10 nucleotides line up with TRBD1. Germline CDR1 SNHLY, CDR2 FYNNEI. The CDR3 extends over 14 amino acids. The trim removed 5 bases at V and 2 bases at J, leaving 3 bases unmatched. The CDR3 is CASSRQGATYEQYF. The CDR3 region has the DNA TGTGCCAGCAGTCGACAGGGGGCAACCTACGAGCAGTACTTC.

The table lists this clone with a few counts. The rearrangement links TRBV6-1 to TRBJ1-2; D not certain. The CDR3 spans 12 residues. Trimming left V 7 bases short and J 4 bases short, with 10 bases between. CDR1 MNHNS and CDR2 SASEGT come from the germline V gene. The CDR3 loop is CASTDRRYGYTF. In nucleotides, the CDR3 is TGTGCCAGCACGGACCGGCGCTATGGCTACACCTTC.

J is TRBJ2-1 and V is TRBV5-1; 9 bases align to TRBD2. CDR1 and CDR2 (germline): SGHRS, YFSETQ. V shed 0 bases and J 8 bases; nucleotides not matched to a gene: 12. This CDR3 has 17 residues. DNA of the CDR3: TGCGCCAGCAGCTTGGGGGCCCTCGCGGGAGGGCGGGATGAGCAGTTCTTC. Protein product: CASSLGALAGGRDEQFF. Using reference TRBV5-1 and TRBJ2-1 for the parts outside the CDR3, the full variable domain is KAGVTQTPRYLIKTRGQQVTLSCSPISGHRSVSWYQQTPGQGLQFLFEYFSETQRNKGNFPGRFSGRQFSNSRSEMNVSTLELGDSALYLCASSLGALAGGRDEQFFGPGTRLTVL.

This rearrangement joins TRBV18 to TRBJ2-7; TRBD1 matches 10 bases. Trimming took 6 bases from V and 2 from J; bases not matched to a gene: 4. Germline V lookup: CDR1 KGHSH, CDR2 LQKENI. The CDR3 sequence is 14 residues long. The CDR3 protein is CASSRGQGAYEQYF. The CDR3 region has the DNA TGTGCCAGCTCCCGCGGACAGGGGGCCTACGAGCAGTACTTC.

The V and J genes are TRBV7-2 and TRBJ2-7, with TRBD1 identical over 8 bases. Trimming took 0 bases from V and 4 from J; bases not matched to a gene: 5. The CDR3 consists of 15 residues. Germline V lookup: CDR1 SGHTA, CDR2 FQGNSA. The CDR3 loop is CASSLARGLGYEQYF. The CDR3 nucleotides are TGTGCCAGCAGCTTAGCCAGGGGGCTCGGGTACGAGCAGTACTTC. Variable domain in full (rest from reference TRBV7-2 and TRBJ2-7): GAGVSQSPSNKVTEKGKDVELRCDPISGHTALYWYRQSLGQGLEFLIYFQGNSAPDKSGLPSDRFSAERTGGSVSTLTIQRTQQEDSAVYLCASSLARGLGYEQYFGPGTRLTVT.

The chain links TRBV30 to TRBJ2-1; D possibly corresponds to TRBD2 (5 bases). The V gene lost 5 bases and the J gene lost 6 bases, with 11 bases spanning the gap. CDR3 length: 12 amino acids. The V gene's germline CDR1 is GTSNPN and CDR2 SVGIG (reference sequence). CDR3 coding DNA: TGTGCCTGGGGGCAAGGAGGCAATGAGCAGTTCTTC. Translating it yields CAWGQGGNEQFF.

This clone was recorded only once. The chain joins TRBV19 to TRBJ1-3; D remains ambiguous. This CDR3 has 14 amino acids. CDR1 LNHDA and CDR2 SQIVND come from the germline V gene (reference sequence). V lost 6 bases and J lost 0, with 9 bases in between. The chain's CDR3 is CASRGVDSGNTIYF. The CDR3, as DNA: TGTGCCAGTAGGGGAGTTGACTCTGGAAACACCATATATTTT.

The gene calls are TRBV5-1 and TRBJ2-1; unclear D gene. Germline V lookup: CDR1 SGHRS, CDR2 YFSETQ. This CDR3 contains 15 residues. Trimming removed 0 bases from V and 0 bases from J, with 7 bases in between. CDR3 sequence: CASSLVVSSYNEQFF. The CDR3 DNA sequence: TGCGCCAGCAGCTTGGTTGTTAGCTCCTACAATGAGCAGTTCTTC.

The chain employs TRBV28 and TRBJ1-3, with D uncertain. From germline, CDR1 is MDHEN and CDR2 SYDVKM. The CDR3 spans 13 residues. V was shortened by 5 bases and J by 4 bases, with 9 bases between the two germline ends. Written as DNA, the CDR3 is TGTGCCAGCAGTCCCCCTCCCGGAAACACCATATATTTT. Amino acid sequence: CASSPPPGNTIYF.

This clone was seen only a few times. Other DNA sequences in this specimen translate into the identical CDR3. The rearrangement joins TRBV11-2 to TRBJ2-5; tentatively, D is TRBD2 (5 bases). V lost 5 bases, J lost 4 bases, and 14 bases lay in between. This CDR3 is 14 amino acids long. Germline V gives CDR1 SGHAT, CDR2 FQNNGV. The CDR3: CASSRAVLGETQYF. Here the CDR3 DNA reads TGTGCCAGCAGCAGAGCGGTTCTGGGAGAGACCCAGTACTTC.

The V gene is TRBV5-6, the J gene TRBJ2-7; 11 nucleotides line up with TRBD2. The trim removed 4 bases at V and 0 bases at J, leaving 6 bases unmatched. The CDR3 is 16 residues long. Per the germline V gene, CDR1 is SGHDT and CDR2 is YYEEEE. The CDR3 is CASSAGLAASSYEQYF. DNA of the CDR3: TGTGCCAGCAGCGCGGGACTAGCGGCTAGCTCCTACGAGCAGTACTTC.

The chain links TRBV7-8 to TRBJ2-5; possibly TRBD1 for D (6 bases). CDR1 and CDR2 from the germline V gene are SGHVS and FQNEAQ. CDR3 length equals 13 residues. Trimming left V 4 bases short and J 5 bases short, with 11 bases between. CDR3 nucleotides: TGTGCCAGCAGCTCAGGGGTGAGGGAGACCCAGTACTTC. This codes for CASSSGVRETQYF. The whole variable domain, filled in from reference TRBV7-8 and TRBJ2-5, reads GAGVSQSPRYKVAKRGQDVALRCDPISGHVSLFWYQQALGQGPEFLTYFQNEAQLDKSGLPSDRFFAERPEGSVSTLKIQRTQQEDSAVYLCASSSGVRETQYFGPGTRLLVL.

This clone was detected once. The V and J genes are TRBV2 and TRBJ1-2; D possibly corresponds to TRBD1 (5 bases). The CDR3 totals 14 residues. V dropped 4 bases and J dropped 4 bases, with 13 bases sitting between them. Per germline, CDR1 SNHLY and CDR2 FYNNEI. In DNA, the CDR3 is TGTGCCAGCAGTGCGGGCCAGGGCAGCTATGGCTACACCTTC. Residues: CASSAGQGSYGYTF.

The chain joins TRBV10-3 to TRBJ1-3, with 8 bases aligning to TRBD1. Germline V CDR1 and CDR2: ENHRY, SYGVKD. The CDR3 consists of 14 residues. Trimming took 4 bases from V and 2 from J; bases not matched to a gene: 1. The DNA of the CDR3 is TGTGCCATCAGTGGACAGGGGACTGGAAACACCATATATTTT. This gives the protein CAISGQGTGNTIYF.

The genes are TRBV9 and TRBJ2-2; D possibly uses TRBD1 or TRBD2 (5 bases each). CDR3 length equals 14 residues. The V gene lost 3 bases and the J gene lost 5 bases, with 11 bases spanning the gap. Germline-derived CDR1 and CDR2 are SGDLS and YYNGEE. CDR3 DNA sequence: TGTGCCAGCAGCGAGGGACGGAGGACCGGGGAGCTGTTTTTT. It encodes CASSEGRRTGELFF. Full variable domain (outside the CDR3, taken from reference TRBV9 and TRBJ2-2): DSGVTQTPKHLITATGQRVTLRCSPRSGDLSVYWYQQSLDQGLQFLIQYYNGEERAKGNILERFSAQQFPDLHSELNLSSLELGDSALYFCASSEGRRTGELFFGEGSRLTVL.

The chain combines TRBV6-6 with TRBJ2-7; D remains unclear. The V end was cut by 6 bases, the J end by 3 bases, with 12 bases between. CDR1 and CDR2 (germline): MNHNY, SVGAGI (reference sequence). The CDR3 covers 13 residues. The DNA of the CDR3 is TGTGCCAGCAGCCGCCCCCCAGGCTACGAGCAGTACTTC. It translates to CASSRPPGYEQYF.

This clone showed up just a few times. V usage is TRBV27 and J usage is TRBJ1-2, with no clear D. Germline V gene lookup returns CDR1 MNHEY and CDR2 SMNVEV (reference sequence). V lost 7 bases and J lost 5, with 20 bases in between. The CDR3 sequence is 15 residues long. DNA for the CDR3: TGTGCCAGCAAGTCTCCGAGTACCCAGAGTTATGGCTACACCTTC. Protein sequence: CASKSPSTQSYGYTF.

This clone showed up just a few times. The chain carries TRBV5-1 and TRBJ2-2; perhaps D is TRBD1 or TRBD2 (6 bases each). Trimming removed 4 bases from V and 5 bases from J, with 15 bases in between. The CDR3 loop spans 15 amino acids. The V gene's germline CDR1 is SGHRS and CDR2 YFSETQ. The CDR3 DNA reads TGCGCCAGCAGCGCGGGACTCCAGGGGACCGGGGAGCTGTTTTTT. As protein: CASSAGLQGTGELFF.